Below, 26 T cell receptor beta chains from the same sample are listed, as sequenced in a study of human T cells and chemical hapten exposure. One entry per CDR3 protein results from TCRdb running MiXCR on the RACE reads. Here the sample spans roughly 100,000 distinct CDR3 sequences, about 9.3% being singletons. As to time point: patch test 2, 6 weeks after DPC sensitization. The treatment: therapeutic diphenylcyclopropenone sensitization with weekly scalp DPC. Source: whole blood, taken in connection with sensitization to the hapten diphenylcyclopropenone (DPC). The receptor set was obtained from a woman between 35 and 50 years old with alopecia areata. Some clones in this sample may be carry-over from other donors' samples.

There are a few counts of this clonotype. The chain employs TRBV28 and TRBJ2-7; D might be TRBD2 (7 bases). Germline lookup yields CDR1 MDHEN and CDR2 SYDVKM. The CDR3 contains 14 residues. With 2 bases removed from V and 8 bases from J, the gap between germline ends came to 16 bases. In nucleotides, the CDR3 is TGTGCCAGCAGTTTAATGGCAGGGGAGGGCAAGCAGTACTTC. As protein: CASSLMAGEGKQYF.

In the case of this clonotype: Possible read error: a much larger clone is one base away. The chain carries TRBV7-3 and TRBJ1-2, with D maybe TRBD1 (5 bases). The CDR3 consists of 15 residues. Deletions cut 5 bases from V and 4 bases from J, with 17 bases between. The germline V gene has CDR1 SGHTA and CDR2 FQGTGA. CDR3 bases: TGTGCCAGCAGCCCCGGGGCAGGGCCCTCCTATGGCTACACCTTC. Its translation is CASSPGAGPSYGYTF.

This clonotype was counted between two and nine times. V gene TRBV19 combines with J gene TRBJ2-5, with a tentative D call TRBD2 (5 bases). V was shortened by 8 bases and J by 5 bases, with 12 bases between the two germline ends. Germline V CDR1 and CDR2: LNHDA, SQIVND (reference sequence). The CDR3 runs to 12 residues. The CDR3 DNA reads TGTGCCAGTGGAGGCATTCACGAGACCCAGTACTTC. This sequence encodes CASGGIHETQYF.

V usage is TRBV7-2 and J usage is TRBJ2-1; TRBD2 agrees at 7 bases. Germline-derived CDR1 and CDR2 are SGHTA and FQGNSA. Germline trimming cut 4 bases from V and 8 bases from J; bases unmatched to any gene: 8. The CDR3 loop spans 14 amino acids. CDR3 nucleotide sequence: TGTGCCAGCAGCTCTGGACTAGTGGGAGATGAGCAGTTCTTC. It is translated as CASSSGLVGDEQFF.

This clonotype was seen only a few times. The chain combines TRBV6-2 or TRBV6-3 with TRBJ2-1, with 14 bases aligning to TRBD2. The CDR3 extends over 17 amino acids. Germline CDR1 reads MNHEY; CDR2 reads SVGEGT. The J segment lost 7 bases and the V segment lost 6 bases, leaving 11 bases of the junction unmatched. The chain's CDR3 is CASSRDTGLAGVNEQFF. The CDR3 bases are TGTGCCAGCAGCCGCGATACGGGACTAGCGGGAGTTAATGAGCAGTTCTTC.

This clonotype was detected only a few times. The chain has TRBV3-1 and TRBJ2-1; 13 bases map to TRBD2. The CDR3 has 19 residues. Per the germline V gene, CDR1 is LGHDT and CDR2 is YNNKEL (reference sequence). V lost 2 bases and J lost 5; bases outside the gene matches: 12. As DNA, the CDR3 is TGTGCCAGCAGCCAATTCTTCACCGGGACTAGCGGGAAAGACAATGAGCAGTTCTTC. Residues: CASSQFFTGTSGKDNEQFF.

This clonotype was detected only a few times. V usage is TRBV9 and J usage is TRBJ2-1; the match to TRBD2 covers 8 bases. This CDR3 has 15 residues. Germline assignment: CDR1 SGDLS and CDR2 YYNGEE. V was clipped by 3 bases and J by 3 bases; unmatched bases: 5. CDR3 sequence: CASSGSGSIYNEQFF. The CDR3 nucleotides are TGTGCCAGCAGCGGCAGCGGGAGCATCTACAATGAGCAGTTCTTC.

The count of this clonotype is one. J is TRBJ1-2 and V is TRBV7-2; unclear D gene. Per germline, CDR1 SGHTA and CDR2 FQGNSA. The CDR3 has 13 amino acids. Trimming cost V 1 base and J 4 bases, with 7 bases left between them. CDR3 DNA sequence: TGTGCCAGCAGCTTAGGCGGCTTCTATGGCTACACCTTC. Translated: CASSLGGFYGYTF. The variable domain in full, with the rest retrieved from reference TRBV7-2 and TRBJ1-2, is GAGVSQSPSNKVTEKGKDVELRCDPISGHTALYWYRQSLGQGLEFLIYFQGNSAPDKSGLPSDRFSAERTGGSVSTLTIQRTQQEDSAVYLCASSLGGFYGYTFGSGTRLTVV.

This clonotype has only a few counts. The chain carries TRBV28 and TRBJ1-2; TRBD1 is a possible D gene (5 bases). V was cut by 3 bases and J by 14 bases, with 16 bases left in between. The CDR3 consists of 12 residues. Per the germline V gene, CDR1 is MDHEN and CDR2 is SYDVKM. CDR3 DNA sequence: TGTGCCAGCAGTTTGACAGCGATTGGGGAAACCTTC. This sequence encodes CASSLTAIGETF.

This clonotype was seen many times. This chain uses TRBV5-1 with TRBJ2-1; 11 bases match TRBD1. Germline lookup yields CDR1 SGHRS and CDR2 YFSETQ. The CDR3 contains 15 residues. J lost 8 bases, V lost 4 bases, and 8 bases had no gene match. The CDR3 protein is CASSIGQGAGDEQFF. DNA for the CDR3: TGCGCCAGCAGCATTGGACAGGGGGCTGGCGATGAGCAGTTCTTC.

For this clonotype: A read error is possible here, since a much larger clone lies one base away. The CDR3 region is CTSSFKGVINQPQHF. As DNA, the CDR3 is TGTACCAGCAGTTTTAAGGGGGTCATCAATCAGCCCCAGCATTTT. The chain is built from TRBV12-3 or TRBV12-4 and TRBJ1-5; perhaps TRBD1 as D (6 bases). The CDR3 sequence is 15 residues long.

In this sample, this clonotype turned up many times. V usage is TRBV6-6 and J usage is TRBJ2-7; perhaps TRBD1 as D (5 bases). The germline gives CDR1 MNHNY, CDR2 SVGAGI (reference sequence). The CDR3 is made up of 13 amino acids. V dropped 6 bases and J dropped 3 bases, with 12 bases sitting between them. CDR3 coding DNA: TGTGCCAGCAGGCCAAGTCAGGGCTACGAGCAGTACTTC. Residues: CASRPSQGYEQYF.

The chain is built from TRBV18 and TRBJ2-1; weak D call: TRBD2 (5 bases). Germline V gives CDR1 KGHSH, CDR2 LQKENI. V gave up 1 base and J gave up 4 bases, with 14 bases separating them. CDR3 length: 16 residues. CDR3 sequence reads: CASSPLSSGDYNEQFF. CDR3 sequence (DNA): TGTGCCAGCTCACCACTATCCAGCGGAGATTACAATGAGCAGTTCTTC.

This chain links TRBV28 with TRBJ2-5, with D possibly TRBD1 on 6 matching bases. Germline loops: CDR1 MDHEN, CDR2 SYDVKM. This CDR3 spans 13 amino acids. The germline V and J ends were trimmed by 5 bases and 4 bases, with 11 bases remaining between them. The DNA for the CDR3 is TGTGCCAGCAGTACCCTGGGGGCAGAGACCCAGTACTTC. This sequence encodes CASSTLGAETQYF.

The table lists this clonotype with many counts. The chain is built from TRBV29-1 and TRBJ2-2; TRBD2 is a possible D gene (5 bases). Trimming stripped 6 bases from V and 3 bases from J, with 5 bases between. Germline CDR1 and CDR2: SQVTM and ANQGSEA. The CDR3 totals 11 residues. The CDR3 bases are TGCAGCGTCGGGGACACCGGGGAGCTGTTTTTT. It encodes CSVGDTGELFF.

This clonotype appeared a few times. The V gene is TRBV10-3, the J gene TRBJ2-1, with 13 bases fitting TRBD2. CDR3 length: 15 amino acids. Germline values: CDR1 ENHRY, CDR2 SYGVKD. V was pared by 5 bases and J by 7 bases, with 5 bases of the junction left unmatched. CDR3 protein: CAISLGLAGVNEQFF. The CDR3 nucleotides are TGTGCCATCAGTCTTGGACTAGCGGGAGTTAATGAGCAGTTCTTC.

The genes are TRBV7-2 and TRBJ2-1; D unclear. This CDR3 has 12 residues. From germline, CDR1 is SGHTA and CDR2 FQGNSA. The V end was cut by 4 bases, the J end by 10 bases, with 11 bases between. The CDR3 reads CASSSPPGEQFF. CDR3 nucleotide sequence: TGTGCCAGCAGCTCGCCACCCGGGGAGCAGTTCTTC.

The chain employs TRBV6-2 or TRBV6-3 and TRBJ1-1; 9 nucleotides align to TRBD1. The CDR3 spans 13 residues. Germline V lookup: CDR1 MNHEY, CDR2 SVGEGT. V was clipped by 6 bases and J by 7 bases; unmatched bases: 6. This chain's CDR3 is CASRTPGQGEAFF. The CDR3 DNA follows: TGTGCCAGCAGGACGCCGGGACAGGGTGAAGCTTTCTTT.

The table lists this clonotype with a few counts. J is TRBJ2-1 and V is TRBV29-1, with 12 bases identical to TRBD2. Germline values: CDR1 SQVTM, CDR2 ANQGSEA. The CDR3 has 12 amino acids. J lost 10 bases, V lost 8 bases, and 6 bases had no gene match. The CDR3 loop is CSIRLAGDEQFF. CDR3 in DNA: TGCAGCATCCGACTAGCGGGAGACGAGCAGTTCTTC.

This clonotype occurred a few times. This rearrangement joins TRBV20-1 to TRBJ2-5; D is perhaps TRBD1 (6 bases). V lost 5 bases and J lost 2, with 21 bases in between. This CDR3 is built from 16 residues. Germline CDR1 reads DFQATT; CDR2 reads SNEGSKA (reference sequence). As DNA, the CDR3 is TGCAGTGCTGACGGACAGAGCCTAACACTGCAAGAGACCCAGTACTTC. This encodes CSADGQSLTLQETQYF.

The V gene is TRBV20-1, the J gene TRBJ2-2; 8 bases line up with TRBD2. Germline-derived CDR1 and CDR2 are DFQATT and SNEGSKA (reference sequence). This CDR3 is built from 14 residues. V shed 5 bases and J 7 bases; nucleotides not matched to a gene: 9. CDR3 in amino acids: CSAWDGRAHGELFF. The DNA for the CDR3 is TGCAGTGCTTGGGACGGGAGGGCCCACGGGGAGCTGTTTTTT.

This clonotype was seen only a few times. The V gene is TRBV6-2 or TRBV6-3, the J gene TRBJ2-2; maybe TRBD2 (5 bases). CDR1 and CDR2 from the germline V gene are MNHEY and SVGEGT. Trimming shortened V by 8 bases and J by 4 bases, and 14 bases separated the two germline ends. CDR3 length: 14 residues. The CDR3 DNA reads as TGTGCCAGCCGTAAAACTAGTGGCACCGGGGAGCTGTTTTTT. Protein: CASRKTSGTGELFF.

This clonotype has at least ten counts. This chain uses TRBV7-6 with TRBJ1-2, with TRBD1 matching 11 bases. J gave up 3 bases and V 5 bases, and 5 bases lay outside the gene matches. Germline CDR1 is SGHVS and CDR2 is FNYEAQ. CDR3 length: 15 amino acids. CDR3 coding DNA: TGTGCCAGCAGCCCAGGGACAGGGGGAGACTATGGCTACACCTTC. This encodes CASSPGTGGDYGYTF.

This clonotype was recorded at least ten times. The chain combines TRBV24-1 with TRBJ1-1; 8 bases match TRBD1. This CDR3 is built from 15 residues. V lost 3 bases and J lost 2; bases outside the gene matches: 4. The V gene's germline CDR1 is KGHDR and CDR2 SFDVKD. For the CDR3, the DNA is TGTGCCACCAGTGATCCTGGACAGGGTAACACTGAAGCTTTCTTT. Translating gives CATSDPGQGNTEAFF.

The chain recombines TRBV14 with TRBJ2-7; 13 nucleotides line up with TRBD2. V trimming: 5 bases; J trimming: 6 bases; junction bases outside the gene matches: 4. The CDR3 sequence is 14 residues long. From germline, CDR1 is SGHDN and CDR2 FVKESK. CDR3 sequence (DNA): TGTGCCAGCAGCTGGACTAGCGGGAGCTTCGAGCAGTACTTC. Translated: CASSWTSGSFEQYF.

The rearrangement uses TRBV12-3 or TRBV12-4 and TRBJ2-6, with D tentatively TRBD1 (6 bases). Trimming pared 5 bases from V and 2 bases from J, leaving 19 bases between. This CDR3 is 18 amino acids long. DNA of the CDR3: TGTGCCAGCAGTCCCCGGGACACCGGTCCTACTGGGGCCAACGTCCTGACTTTC. It yields the protein CASSPRDTGPTGANVLTF.